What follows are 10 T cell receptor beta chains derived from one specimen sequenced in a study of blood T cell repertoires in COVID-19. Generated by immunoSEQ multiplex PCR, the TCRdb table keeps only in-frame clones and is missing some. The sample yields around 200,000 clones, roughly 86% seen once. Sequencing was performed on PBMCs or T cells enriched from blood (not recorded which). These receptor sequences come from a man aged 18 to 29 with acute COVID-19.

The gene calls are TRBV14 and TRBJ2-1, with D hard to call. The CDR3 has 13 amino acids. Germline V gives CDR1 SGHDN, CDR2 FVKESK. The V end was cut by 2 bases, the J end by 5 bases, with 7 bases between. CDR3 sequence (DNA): TGTGCCAGCAGCCAACCGACAAACAATGAGCAGTTCTTC. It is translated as CASSQPTNNEQFF.

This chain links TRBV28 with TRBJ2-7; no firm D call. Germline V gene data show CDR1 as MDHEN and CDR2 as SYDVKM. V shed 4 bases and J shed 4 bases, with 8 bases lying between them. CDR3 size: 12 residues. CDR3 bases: TGTGCCAGCAGTTCGTCTTTTTACGAGCAGTACTTC. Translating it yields CASSSSFYEQYF.

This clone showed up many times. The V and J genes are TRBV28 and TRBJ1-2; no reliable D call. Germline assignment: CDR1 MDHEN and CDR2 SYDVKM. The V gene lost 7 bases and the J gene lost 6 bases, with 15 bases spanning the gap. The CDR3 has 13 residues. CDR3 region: CASNTVGVDGYTF. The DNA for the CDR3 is TGTGCCAGCAACACGGTCGGGGTTGATGGCTACACCTTC.

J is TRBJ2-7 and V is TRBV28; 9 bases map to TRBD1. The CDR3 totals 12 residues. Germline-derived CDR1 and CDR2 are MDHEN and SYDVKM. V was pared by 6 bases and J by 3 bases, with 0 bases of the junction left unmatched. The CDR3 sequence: CASRDRGYEQYF. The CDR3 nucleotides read TGTGCCAGCAGGGACAGGGGCTACGAGCAGTACTTC.

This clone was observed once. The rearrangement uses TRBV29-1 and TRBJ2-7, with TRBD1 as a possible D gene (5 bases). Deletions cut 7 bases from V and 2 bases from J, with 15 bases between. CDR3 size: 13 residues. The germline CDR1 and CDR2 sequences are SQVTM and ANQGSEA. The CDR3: CSALGQGTYEQYF. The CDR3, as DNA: TGCAGCGCCCTCGGGCAGGGTACCTACGAGCAGTACTTC.

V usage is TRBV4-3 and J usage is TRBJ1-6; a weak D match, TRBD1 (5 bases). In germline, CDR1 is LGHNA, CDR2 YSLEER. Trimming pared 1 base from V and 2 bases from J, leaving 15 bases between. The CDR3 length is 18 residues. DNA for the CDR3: TGCGCCAGCAGCCAAGTTCCAGGGCGGGGCACCTATAATTCACCCCTCCACTTT. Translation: CASSQVPGRGTYNSPLHF.

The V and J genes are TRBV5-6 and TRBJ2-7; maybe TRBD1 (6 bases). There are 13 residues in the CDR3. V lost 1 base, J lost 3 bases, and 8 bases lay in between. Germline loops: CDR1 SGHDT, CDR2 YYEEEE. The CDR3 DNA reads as TGTGCCAGCAGCTTGATACAGGGCTACGAGCAGTACTTC. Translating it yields CASSLIQGYEQYF.

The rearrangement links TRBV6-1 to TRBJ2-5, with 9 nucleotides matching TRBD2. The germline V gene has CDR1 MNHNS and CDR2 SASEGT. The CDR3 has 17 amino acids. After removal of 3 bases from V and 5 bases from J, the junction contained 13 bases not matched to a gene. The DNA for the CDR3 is TGTGCCAGCAGTGATGGCTCCGGACTAGCGTTTGTTGAGACCCAGTACTTC. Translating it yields CASSDGSGLAFVETQYF.

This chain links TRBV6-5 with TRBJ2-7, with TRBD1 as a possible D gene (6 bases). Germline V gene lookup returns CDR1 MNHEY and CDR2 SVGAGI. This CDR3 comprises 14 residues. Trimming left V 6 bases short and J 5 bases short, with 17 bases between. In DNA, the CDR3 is TGTGCCAGCAGCTCACCCGGGACACTCGACGAGCAGTACTTC. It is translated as CASSSPGTLDEQYF.

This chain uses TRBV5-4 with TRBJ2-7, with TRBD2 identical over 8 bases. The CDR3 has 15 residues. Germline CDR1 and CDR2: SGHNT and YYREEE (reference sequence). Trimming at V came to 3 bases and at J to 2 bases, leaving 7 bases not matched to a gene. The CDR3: CASSSQVAGTYEQYF. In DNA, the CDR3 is TGTGCCAGCAGCTCGCAAGTAGCGGGAACCTACGAGCAGTACTTC. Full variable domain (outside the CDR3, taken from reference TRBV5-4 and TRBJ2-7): ETGVTQSPTHLIKTRGQQVTLRCSSQSGHNTVSWYQQALGQGPQFIFQYYREEENGRGNFPPRFSGLQFPNYSSELNVNALELDDSALYLCASSSQVAGTYEQYFGPGTRLTVT.